Shown below are 20 T cell receptor beta chains from a single sample sequenced in a study of blood T cell repertoires in COVID-19. This table comes from immunoSEQ multiplex PCR, and its TCRdb copy is limited to in-frame clones, with some not included. This sample has some 250,000 clones, with roughly 90% found just once. Input material: PBMCs or T cells enriched from blood (not recorded which). Receptor source: a man aged 35 to 55 who had recovered from COVID-19.

V is TRBV6-5 and J is TRBJ2-3; 9 nucleotides align to TRBD2. Looked up from germline, CDR1 is MNHEY and CDR2 is SVGAGI. J gave up 1 base and V 7 bases, and 6 bases lay outside the gene matches. This CDR3 spans 15 amino acids. CDR3 sequence reads: CASNLSGGGTDTQYF. As DNA, the CDR3 is TGTGCCAGCAACCTTAGCGGGGGCGGCACAGATACGCAGTATTTT.

This clone appeared once. The V call is TRBV18, the J call TRBJ1-1; the match to TRBD1 covers 8 bases. In germline, CDR1 is KGHSH, CDR2 LQKENI. The CDR3 is 15 amino acids. V dropped 3 bases and J dropped 1; count of bases not matched to a gene: 4. The CDR3 loop reads CASSPRQGTNTEAFF. DNA for the CDR3: TGTGCCAGCTCACCCCGACAGGGGACGAACACTGAAGCTTTCTTT.

The chain couples TRBV9 to TRBJ1-1; TRBD1 is a possible D gene (5 bases). Per the germline V gene, CDR1 is SGDLS and CDR2 is YYNGEE. There are 14 residues in the CDR3. V was clipped by 3 bases and J by 9 bases, with 18 bases between them. Here the CDR3 DNA reads TGTGCCAGCAGCGAAGGACAACCTCCCTGGAAAGCTTTCTTT. Protein product: CASSEGQPPWKAFF.

The V gene is TRBV2, the J gene TRBJ2-7, with TRBD2 matching over 7 bases. The CDR3 contains 14 residues. CDR1 is SNHLY, CDR2 FYNNEI, per germline. J gave up 2 bases and V 5 bases, and 6 bases lay outside the gene matches. CDR3 sequence reads: CASSLAGAAYEQYF. The CDR3 region has the DNA TGTGCCAGCAGTTTAGCGGGCGCAGCCTACGAGCAGTACTTC.

The chain uses TRBV2 and TRBJ2-7; possibly TRBD1 for D (6 bases). V was trimmed by 7 bases and J by 0 bases, leaving 22 bases between them. Germline CDR1 reads SNHLY; CDR2 reads FYNNEI. The CDR3 length is 17 residues. CDR3 in amino acids: CASTLRRQVPSSYEQYF. For the CDR3, the DNA is TGTGCCAGCACCCTTCGGAGACAGGTGCCTAGCTCCTACGAGCAGTACTTC.

This chain links TRBV9 with TRBJ2-7; TRBD2 matches at 7 bases. The CDR3 totals 16 residues. In germline, CDR1 is SGDLS, CDR2 YYNGEE. V lost 0 bases to trimming and J lost 5 bases; unmatched junction nucleotides: 11. The CDR3 sequence is CASSVGTGGIKDEQYF. The DNA of the CDR3 is TGTGCCAGCAGCGTAGGTACCGGGGGGATTAAGGACGAGCAGTACTTC.

As to this clone: Other DNA sequences in the sample encode the same CDR3. CDR3 nucleotides: TGCGCCAGCAGCTTGGCGCGGGGGTCCACAGATACGCAGTATTTT. Protein product: CASSLARGSTDTQYF. The gene calls are TRBV5-1 and TRBJ2-3; 7 bases align to TRBD2. Losses at the gene ends were 0 bases for V and 2 bases for J; bases not matched to a gene: 3. Germline CDR1 and CDR2: SGHRS and YFSETQ. CDR3 length equals 15 residues.

The J gene is TRBJ2-2, the V gene TRBV19; 7 positions agree with TRBD1. The V gene end was trimmed by 6 bases and the J gene end by 4 bases; junction bases not matched to a gene: 8. From germline, CDR1 is LNHDA and CDR2 SQIVND (reference sequence). This CDR3 has 15 residues. The CDR3 sequence: CASRISGGSTGELFF. The CDR3 nucleotides read TGTGCCAGTAGGATCTCAGGGGGAAGCACCGGGGAGCTGTTTTTT.

The J gene is TRBJ1-2, the V gene TRBV4-3; D might be TRBD1 (5 bases). V shed 3 bases and J shed 4 bases, with 18 bases lying between them. CDR1 and CDR2 (germline): LGHNA, YSLEER. The CDR3 covers 16 residues. The CDR3 nucleotides are TGCGCCAGCAGCCAGGAGGCGGGGGGTTTAGTCTATGGCTACACCTTC. It is translated as CASSQEAGGLVYGYTF.

The rearrangement links TRBV27 to TRBJ2-7; 7 nucleotides match TRBD1. CDR3 length: 14 amino acids. V was clipped by 6 bases and J by 2 bases; unmatched bases: 7. Per germline, CDR1 MNHEY and CDR2 SMNVEV (reference sequence). The CDR3, as DNA: TGTGCCAGCAGCCCAATCGACAGGGCCTACGAGCAGTACTTC. Its translation: CASSPIDRAYEQYF.

The table lists this clone with a count of one. The chain carries TRBV6-4 and TRBJ1-6; 9 bases line up with TRBD1. CDR3 length: 15 amino acids. The V and J ends lost 5 bases and 9 bases, in that order; junction bases with no gene match: 8. CDR1 is MRHNA and CDR2 is SNTAGT in the germline V gene. CDR3 amino acids: CASSIQQGAGSPLHF. The CDR3 DNA follows: TGTGCCAGCAGTATTCAACAGGGGGCAGGTTCACCCCTCCACTTT.

The chain has TRBV6-5 and TRBJ1-5; 7 bases map to TRBD1. V shed 5 bases and J 0 bases; nucleotides not matched to a gene: 4. The germline V gene has CDR1 MNHEY and CDR2 SVGAGI. The CDR3 length is 15 residues. The CDR3 coding sequence is TGTGCCAGCAGTCGGGACAGCTATAGCAATCAGCCCCAGCATTTT. Residues: CASSRDSYSNQPQHF.

The chain couples TRBV5-4 to TRBJ1-2, with 8 nucleotides matching TRBD1. The V gene's germline CDR1 is SGHNT and CDR2 YYREEE (reference sequence). V shed 4 bases and J 3 bases; nucleotides not matched to a gene: 2. The CDR3 consists of 13 residues. The CDR3 sequence is CASSQDRDYGYTF. The CDR3 DNA sequence: TGTGCCAGCAGCCAGGACAGGGACTATGGCTACACCTTC.

The chain couples TRBV7-9 to TRBJ2-1; 10 bases are a match to TRBD1. Germline values: CDR1 SEHNR, CDR2 FQNEAQ (reference sequence). Losses at the gene ends were 1 base for V and 6 bases for J; bases not matched to a gene: 6. There are 16 residues in the CDR3. The CDR3 reads CASSLGRDRGFNEQFF. CDR3 nucleotides: TGTGCCAGCAGCTTAGGCCGGGACAGGGGATTCAATGAGCAGTTCTTC.

V and J are TRBV28 and TRBJ1-4, with D maybe TRBD1 (5 bases). Germline assignment: CDR1 MDHEN and CDR2 SYDVKM. The CDR3 extends over 16 amino acids. V dropped 5 bases and J dropped 4 bases, with 17 bases sitting between them. This CDR3 reads CASSLRQPGGNEKLFF. The CDR3 nucleotides are TGTGCCAGCAGTCTAAGACAGCCCGGCGGTAATGAAAAACTGTTTTTT.

The chain combines TRBV6-4 with TRBJ2-7; the match to TRBD2 covers 11 bases. Trimming removed 8 bases from V and 3 bases from J; junction bases left unmatched: 6. The CDR3 runs to 14 residues. CDR1 MRHNA and CDR2 SNTAGT come from the germline V gene. The CDR3 sequence is CASDGTSGNYEQYF. The CDR3 nucleotides read TGTGCCAGCGATGGGACTAGCGGAAACTACGAGCAGTACTTC.

The chain is built from TRBV2 and TRBJ2-6, with 7 positions matching TRBD1. Unmatched junction bases numbered 4, after V lost 8 bases and J lost 6 bases. CDR1 SNHLY and CDR2 FYNNEI come from the germline V gene. CDR3 length equals 13 residues. The CDR3: CASGQGEANVLTF. The CDR3 DNA follows: TGTGCCAGCGGGCAGGGGGAGGCCAACGTCCTGACTTTC.

The genes are TRBV12-5 and TRBJ1-3, with D possibly TRBD1 on 6 matching bases. Germline lookup yields CDR1 LGHNT and CDR2 FRNRAP. CDR3 length: 17 residues. V shed 2 bases and J shed 0 bases, with 14 bases lying between them. The chain's CDR3 is CASGLTVGQSSGNTIYF. CDR3 coding DNA: TGTGCTAGTGGTTTGACCGTAGGACAGAGCTCTGGAAACACCATATATTTT.

DNA for the CDR3: TGTGCCAGCAGCTCGGGACAGGGTTATTCACCCCTCCACTTT. This encodes CASSSGQGYSPLHF. The chain uses TRBV9 and TRBJ1-6; 9 positions match TRBD1. Trimming at V came to 4 bases and at J to 8 bases, leaving 4 bases not matched to a gene. CDR3 length: 14 amino acids. The germline gives CDR1 SGDLS, CDR2 YYNGEE.

The chain has TRBV5-1 and TRBJ2-1, with 8 nucleotides matching TRBD2. The CDR3 contains 15 residues. Trimming took 4 bases from V and 6 from J; bases not matched to a gene: 9. Germline-derived CDR1 and CDR2 are SGHRS and YFSETQ. In nucleotides, the CDR3 is TGCGCCAGCAGCGAGATAGCGGGAATAGGCAATGAGCAGTTCTTC. As protein: CASSEIAGIGNEQFF.